The T cell receptor (beta chain) under discussion was sequenced for a study of blood T cell repertoires in COVID-19. Study-level information: Researchers got acute and convalescent COVID-19 samples from the United States, Italy and Spain.

This CDR3 comprises 16 residues. The germline gives CDR1 SGHVS, CDR2 FQNEAQ. Losses at the gene ends were 5 bases for V and 5 bases for J; bases not matched to a gene: 11. Some clones are missing from TCRdb's copy, which holds only in-frame ones; the method was immunoSEQ multiplex PCR. The sample contains 100,000 to 150,000 clones, about 94% of which appear only once. The sequenced sample consisted of peripheral blood. This clonotype originated in a man between 45 and 60 years old with COVID-19, enrolled during active disease. The gene calls are TRBV7-8 and TRBJ2-1, with 8 bases that match TRBD2. CDR3 amino acids: CASSQAVAGKDNEQFF. In DNA form, the CDR3 reads TGTGCCAGCAGCCAGGCGGTAGCGGGAAAGGACAATGAGCAGTTCTTC.